This T cell receptor (beta chain) stems from a study of blood T cell repertoires in COVID-19. Background on the study: Collection of acute and convalescent COVID-19 samples took place in the United States, Italy and Spain. The analysed material was cDNA or gDNA that came from T cells, B-cell-depleted T cells, or PBMCs.

Authors' processing steps: Amplification with reference gene primers provided the estimates of nucleated cell counts. Clones were sequenced by immunoSEQ multiplex PCR, and TCRdb holds only the in-frame ones, with some missing. The V and J calls and the clone size are those of that table, but D and trimming were determined from the DNA. The profile covers about 26,000 clones, with 88% appearing a single time and around 16% taken by the ten largest. Source material: peripheral blood. The source is a man in his sixties or seventies with acute or convalescent COVID-19.

CDR3 nucleotide sequence: TGCGCCAGCAGCTTTATAGCGAACGAGCAGTACTTC. Translating gives CASSFIANEQYF. The V gene is TRBV5-1, the J gene TRBJ2-7; weak D call: TRBD2 (5 bases). This CDR3 has 12 amino acids. The germline gives CDR1 SGHRS, CDR2 YFSETQ. V dropped 2 bases and J dropped 5 bases, with 8 bases sitting between them.